The 20 T cell receptor beta chains below all came from one sample that was sequenced in a study of blood T cell repertoires in COVID-19 (dated by TCRdb to about 2020). The receptor library was made with the immunoSEQ multiplex PCR assay. TCRdb mirrors the immuneACCESS table, restricted to in-frame sequences. Some clones are absent from its copies; in checked studies, under half trace to an unresolved V gene, and the reason for the others is unknown. The sample has 45,000 to 70,000 clones on record, 87% of them singletons. Around 6.4% of the sample is in the top ten clones. Sequencing used peripheral blood. These receptors all come from a woman aged 55-70 years with COVID-19, enrolled during active disease.

The rearrangement links TRBV4-2 to TRBJ2-7, with TRBD2 matching 8 bases. Germline V CDR1 and CDR2: LGHNA, YNFKEQ. The V segment lost 4 bases and the J segment 3 bases; nucleotides outside the gene matches: 8. This CDR3 is 15 amino acids long. CDR3 sequence: CASSREAGASYEQYF. The DNA for the CDR3 is TGTGCCAGCAGCCGAGAAGCGGGGGCAAGCTACGAGCAGTACTTC.

The chain recombines TRBV11-2 with TRBJ2-7; the match to TRBD2 covers 9 bases. The CDR3 covers 18 residues. Trimming took 1 base from V and 4 from J; bases not matched to a gene: 14. Germline V CDR1 and CDR2: SGHAT, FQNNGV. The CDR3 DNA sequence: TGTGCCAGCAGCTTAGTTACGGGTAGCGGGAGATCGGTTTACGAGCAGTACTTC. Protein: CASSLVTGSGRSVYEQYF.

The rearrangement uses TRBV9 and TRBJ1-3, with D maybe TRBD1 (5 bases). The V end lost 2 bases, the J end lost 4 bases, and 10 bases lay between the germline ends. Germline V CDR1 and CDR2: SGDLS, YYNGEE. This CDR3 comprises 14 residues. The CDR3 reads CASSVRDRGNTIYF. CDR3 in DNA: TGTGCCAGCAGCGTCCGCGACAGAGGAAACACCATATATTTT.

V usage is TRBV6-5 and J usage is TRBJ1-5; D may be TRBD1 (5 bases). The germline V and J ends were trimmed by 5 bases and 1 base, with 12 bases remaining between them. The germline gives CDR1 MNHEY, CDR2 SVGAGI. The CDR3 runs to 15 residues. The chain's CDR3 is CASSTGAVSNQPQHF. In DNA form, the CDR3 reads TGTGCCAGCAGTACTGGGGCCGTAAGCAATCAGCCCCAGCATTTT.

The chain has TRBV7-9 and TRBJ1-5, with TRBD1 as a possible D gene (5 bases). There are 12 residues in the CDR3. CDR1 SEHNR and CDR2 FQNEAQ come from the germline V gene (reference sequence). The V end lost 10 bases, the J end lost 4 bases, and 11 bases lay between the germline ends. The CDR3 reads CATTRGNQPQHF. CDR3 DNA sequence: TGTGCCACCACTCGGGGGAATCAGCCCCAGCATTTT.

This clone has just a few counts. The chain has TRBV7-2 and TRBJ1-3; no definite D call. Per the germline V gene, CDR1 is SGHTA and CDR2 is FQGNSA. Between the trimmed V and J ends, which lost 2 bases and 4 bases, there was a span of 12 bases. This CDR3 has 15 residues. CDR3 sequence (DNA): TGTGCCAGCAGCTTATGGCAGGCTGCCGGAAACACCATATATTTT. It encodes CASSLWQAAGNTIYF.

The chain combines TRBV7-9 with TRBJ2-5, with D possibly matching TRBD1 (6 bases). Germline V gene data show CDR1 as SEHNR and CDR2 as FQNEAQ (reference sequence). This CDR3 contains 14 residues. Trimming removed 6 bases at V and 5 bases at J, with 16 bases between. The CDR3 here is CASSPSRGWETQYF. In DNA, the CDR3 is TGTGCCAGCAGTCCATCGAGGGGGTGGGAGACCCAGTACTTC.

The chain uses TRBV6-4 and TRBJ2-1; D perhaps matches TRBD2 (5 bases). The CDR3 length is 13 residues. Germline CDR1 MRHNA, CDR2 SNTAGT. V dropped 6 bases and J dropped 6 bases, with 12 bases sitting between them. The CDR3 bases are TGTGCCAGCAGCCCATCCGGGGTCAATGAGCAGTTCTTC. Translated, it gives CASSPSGVNEQFF.

The chain couples TRBV7-8 to TRBJ2-5; the match to TRBD1 covers 7 bases. This CDR3 comprises 15 residues. CDR1 and CDR2 from the germline V gene are SGHVS and FQNEAQ. After removal of 0 bases from V and 2 bases from J, the junction contained 3 bases not matched to a gene. For the CDR3, the DNA is TGTGCCAGCAGCTTAGCGGGGACAGCACAAGAGACCCAGTACTTC. Encoded protein: CASSLAGTAQETQYF. Drawing the rest from reference TRBV7-8 and TRBJ2-5, the complete variable domain is GAGVSQSPRYKVAKRGQDVALRCDPISGHVSLFWYQQALGQGPEFLTYFQNEAQLDKSGLPSDRFFAERPEGSVSTLKIQRTQQEDSAVYLCASSLAGTAQETQYFGPGTRLLVL.

The chain uses TRBV19 and TRBJ2-2, with D tentatively TRBD1 (5 bases). V was clipped by 3 bases and J by 6 bases, with 11 bases between them. The CDR3 covers 14 residues. Germline V lookup: CDR1 LNHDA, CDR2 SQIVND (reference sequence). CDR3 in amino acids: CASSIGTGSGELFF. The CDR3, as DNA: TGTGCCAGTAGTATCGGTACAGGCTCCGGGGAGCTGTTTTTT.

This clone was counted only a few times. The chain has TRBV10-2 and TRBJ1-2; 7 positions match TRBD1. The CDR3 covers 15 residues. CDR1 WSHSY and CDR2 SAAADI come from the germline V gene. The V and J ends lost 3 bases and 5 bases, in that order; junction bases with no gene match: 9. In DNA, the CDR3 is TGCGCCAGCAGTGATTCCATCGGGACAGCTTATGGCTACACCTTC. Protein: CASSDSIGTAYGYTF.

The rearrangement joins TRBV12-1 to TRBJ2-2; TRBD2, the table's D call, lacks a check against the DNA. TRBV12-1 is recorded as a pseudogene. CDR3 length: 16 residues. This CDR3 reads CASSRTSGQGAGELFF. For the CDR3, the DNA is TGTGCCAGCAGCCGAACTAGCGGGCAAGGGGCCGGGGAGCTGTTTTTT.

The genes are TRBV25-1 and TRBJ1-2; TRBD1 might be the D (5 bases). CDR1 and CDR2 from the germline V gene are MGHDK and SYGVNS. Trimming took off 3 bases at V and 13 bases at J, with 12 bases between the two ends. The CDR3 consists of 11 residues. The CDR3 loop is CASSDGGQGTF. In DNA form, the CDR3 reads TGTGCCAGCAGTGACGGGGGTCAAGGCACCTTC.

This clone was seen only a few times. The chain carries TRBV24-1 and TRBJ1-5; TRBD1 aligns across 9 bases. Looked up from germline, CDR1 is KGHDR and CDR2 is SFDVKD. CDR3 length equals 17 residues. V trimming: 5 bases; J trimming: 5 bases; junction bases outside the gene matches: 12. The CDR3 here is CATSVGGTGIVDQPQHF. CDR3 nucleotides: TGTGCCACCAGTGTTGGTGGGACAGGGATCGTAGATCAGCCCCAGCATTTT.

J is TRBJ1-2 and V is TRBV28; 7 nucleotides match TRBD1. CDR1 is MDHEN and CDR2 is SYDVKM in the germline V gene. The CDR3 is made up of 14 amino acids. With V trimmed by 6 bases and J by 4 bases, 8 bases remained unmatched. The CDR3 bases are TGTGCCAGCAGACCTCTAGACAGGGTCTATGGCTACACCTTC. It translates to CASRPLDRVYGYTF.

J is TRBJ2-5 and V is TRBV29-1; 7 nucleotides agree with TRBD2. The junction had 5 bases not matched to a gene; V was cut back by 3 bases and J by 1 base. CDR1 and CDR2 from the germline V gene are SQVTM and ANQGSEA. The CDR3 totals 14 residues. The CDR3 DNA is TGCAGCGTTGACAGCGGGGCCACCCAAGAGACCCAGTACTTC. Protein sequence: CSVDSGATQETQYF.

This clone was found once. V gene TRBV28 combines with J gene TRBJ2-1; TRBD2 matches 11 bases. From germline, CDR1 is MDHEN and CDR2 SYDVKM. The CDR3 consists of 15 residues. After removal of 7 bases from V and 9 bases from J, the junction contained 11 bases not matched to a gene. The CDR3 DNA is TGTGCCAGCACCCACCCACAGCTAGCGGGGGGTGAGCAGTTCTTC. Translated, it gives CASTHPQLAGGEQFF.

The chain uses TRBV6-5 and TRBJ2-7; TRBD2 matches at 7 bases. Germline-derived CDR1 and CDR2 are MNHEY and SVGAGI. J was trimmed by 3 bases and V by 8 bases; bases with no gene match: 7. The CDR3 extends over 13 amino acids. The CDR3 bases are TGTGCCAGCCAGAGGGACTACAACTACGAGCAGTACTTC. It is translated as CASQRDYNYEQYF.

The gene calls are TRBV30 and TRBJ1-2, with 11 bases that match TRBD1. Germline V gene data show CDR1 as GTSNPN and CDR2 as SVGIG (reference sequence). V shed 8 bases and J 12 bases; nucleotides not matched to a gene: 8. The CDR3 has 11 residues. The CDR3 bases are TGTGCCCGAGGACAGGGGGCGCCGAACACCTTC. Translated, it gives CARGQGAPNTF.

This clone has just one count. The chain couples TRBV6-5 to TRBJ2-7, with 12 bases lining up with TRBD2. The V and J ends lost 4 bases and 4 bases, in that order; junction bases with no gene match: 8. CDR1 is MNHEY, CDR2 SVGAGI, per germline. CDR3 length: 16 amino acids. CDR3 residues: CASSSSGLAGSYEQYF. CDR3 in DNA: TGTGCCAGCAGTTCATCCGGACTAGCGGGATCATACGAGCAGTACTTC.